The 24 T cell receptor beta chains below were found in one sample sequenced in a study of lymphopenia after photon versus proton radiotherapy. The table came from immunoSEQ multiplex PCR; TCRdb's copy has only in-frame clones and leaves some out. The sample consists of around 33,000 clones, roughly 89% of them appearing once. Source: peripheral blood, taken from a patient treated with proton-based radiotherapy. The source of these receptors is a woman aged 65 to 85 with pancreatic cancer. Some clones in this sample may be carry-over from other donors' samples.

This chain joins TRBV7-3 and TRBJ2-3; D gene ambiguous. Germline values: CDR1 SGHTA, CDR2 FQGTGA. CDR3 size: 13 residues. V was pared by 4 bases and J by 1 base, with 6 bases between. Here the CDR3 DNA reads TGTGCCAGCAGCTCGACGGGCACAGATACGCAGTATTTT. This gives the protein CASSSTGTDTQYF.

This chain connects TRBV5-5 to TRBJ1-1; possibly TRBD1 for D (5 bases). Looked up from germline, CDR1 is SGHKS and CDR2 is YYEKEE (reference sequence). Trimming took off 7 bases at V and 6 bases at J, with 16 bases between the two ends. The CDR3 spans 13 residues. CDR3 nucleotide sequence: TGTGCCAGCTTAGGGACCCCAACGTCTGAAGCTTTCTTT. As protein: CASLGTPTSEAFF.

Here the CDR3 reads CATSSRGPPYEQYF. CDR3 sequence (DNA): TGTGCCACCAGCAGCCGGGGGCCTCCCTACGAGCAGTACTTC. The V and J genes are TRBV15 and TRBJ2-7; D tentatively fits TRBD1 or TRBD2 (6 bases each). Trimming removed 3 bases at V and 2 bases at J, with 11 bases between. This CDR3 has 14 amino acids. Germline V CDR1 and CDR2: LNHNV, YYDKDF (reference sequence). Full variable domain (remainder filled in from reference TRBV15 and TRBJ2-7): DAMVIQNPRYQVTQFGKPVTLSCSQTLNHNVMYWYQQKSSQAPKLLFHYYDKDFNNEADTPDNFQSRRPNTSFCFLDIRSPGLGDTAMYLCATSSRGPPYEQYFGPGTRLTVT.

V is TRBV19 and J is TRBJ1-2; 9 bases are a match to TRBD1. Looked up from germline, CDR1 is LNHDA and CDR2 is SQIVND (reference sequence). The CDR3 has 14 amino acids. Unmatched junction bases numbered 1, after V lost 3 bases and J lost 2 bases. The CDR3 nucleotides are TGTGCCAGTAGTATGGGGACAGGGAACTATGGCTACACCTTC. Residues: CASSMGTGNYGYTF.

This chain uses TRBV5-6 with TRBJ2-3; 13 bases fit TRBD2. Trimming removed 0 bases from V and 5 bases from J; junction bases left unmatched: 3. CDR1 SGHDT and CDR2 YYEEEE come from the germline V gene. The CDR3 is made up of 16 amino acids. The CDR3 DNA reads TGTGCCAGCAGCTTGGCGACTAGCGGGAGGTTAGATACGCAGTATTTT. Amino acids: CASSLATSGRLDTQYF.

The chain employs TRBV30 and TRBJ2-5; 8 positions agree with TRBD1. Germline V gives CDR1 GTSNPN, CDR2 SVGIG (reference sequence). J was trimmed by 4 bases and V by 4 bases; bases with no gene match: 2. The CDR3 length is 12 residues. The CDR3 spells CAWTTGGETQYF. CDR3 bases: TGTGCCTGGACCACAGGGGGAGAGACCCAGTACTTC.

The chain couples TRBV29-1 to TRBJ1-2; D is undetermined. V dropped 0 bases and J dropped 5 bases, with 7 bases sitting between them. Germline V CDR1 and CDR2: SQVTM, ANQGSEA. The CDR3 loop spans 12 amino acids. In DNA form, the CDR3 reads TGCAGCGTTGAAGATGGCCCTTATGGCTACACCTTC. This encodes CSVEDGPYGYTF.

The chain joins TRBV4-2 to TRBJ2-1, with 11 bases fitting TRBD2. The CDR3 is made up of 14 amino acids. V trimming: 6 bases; J trimming: 4 bases; junction bases outside the gene matches: 2. CDR1 LGHNA and CDR2 YNFKEQ come from the germline V gene. CDR3 sequence reads: CASRGLAGYNEQFF. CDR3 DNA: TGTGCCAGCAGAGGACTAGCGGGTTACAATGAGCAGTTCTTC.

The genes are TRBV4-3 and TRBJ1-1, with unresolved D. CDR3 length: 12 amino acids. Germline assignment: CDR1 LGHNA and CDR2 YSLEER. V was cut by 2 bases and J by 6 bases, with 7 bases left in between. Here the CDR3 DNA reads TGCGCCAGCAGCCAACGCGGGGCTGAAGCTTTCTTT. Its translation is CASSQRGAEAFF.

This clone turned up a few times. CDR3 DNA: TGTGCCAGCAGCTTACCTGGAAACACCATATATTTT. This gives the protein CASSLPGNTIYF. V gene TRBV2 combines with J gene TRBJ1-3; D call uncertain. The CDR3 has 12 residues. Trimming left V 6 bases short and J 2 bases short, with 5 bases between. Germline V gene lookup returns CDR1 SNHLY and CDR2 FYNNEI.

The rearrangement uses TRBV2 and TRBJ2-5; 11 nucleotides agree with TRBD2. This CDR3 contains 17 residues. Trimming at V came to 6 bases and at J to 2 bases, leaving 11 bases not matched to a gene. Germline V gene sequence: CDR1 SNHLY, CDR2 FYNNEI. The CDR3 spells CASRGGLAGYIQETQYF. The CDR3 DNA sequence: TGTGCCAGCAGAGGCGGACTAGCGGGCTACATTCAAGAGACCCAGTACTTC.

The chain carries TRBV10-1 and TRBJ1-1; weak D call: TRBD1 (6 bases). CDR1 is WNHNN, CDR2 SYGVQD, per germline (reference sequence). V gave up 2 bases and J gave up 0 bases, with 7 bases separating them. CDR3 length: 14 amino acids. CDR3 loop: CASSEGQMNTEAFF. The DNA for the CDR3 is TGCGCCAGCAGTGAGGGACAGATGAACACTGAAGCTTTCTTT.

The CDR3 DNA follows: TGTGCCAGCAGTTTAGTCGGCAATCAGCCCCAGCATTTT. The encoded protein is CASSLVGNQPQHF. V and J are TRBV6-5 and TRBJ1-5; D is undetermined. CDR3 length: 13 residues. Germline V gene data show CDR1 as MNHEY and CDR2 as SVGAGI. Trimming left V 4 bases short and J 2 bases short, with 6 bases between.

The V gene is TRBV27, the J gene TRBJ1-4; D is possibly TRBD1 (5 bases). Germline-derived CDR1 and CDR2 are MNHEY and SMNVEV (reference sequence). The CDR3 loop spans 14 amino acids. Trimming removed 0 bases at V and 7 bases at J, with 9 bases between. The CDR3 DNA follows: TGTGCCAGCAGTTTATCCAGGGCGGGTGAAAAACTGTTTTTT. Protein sequence: CASSLSRAGEKLFF.

Here the CDR3 DNA reads TGTGCCAGCAGCTTAGGGGGCAGGGAGAACACTGAAGCTTTCTTT. It codes for CASSLGGRENTEAFF. The chain joins TRBV11-2 to TRBJ1-1; perhaps TRBD1 as D (5 bases). V lost 1 base and J lost 1, with 10 bases in between. Germline V CDR1 and CDR2: SGHAT, FQNNGV. The CDR3 runs 15 residues.

This clone was found a few times. The chain uses TRBV27 and TRBJ1-5; 8 bases fit TRBD1. Trimming cost V 5 bases and J 6 bases; bases outside gene matches: 6. The CDR3 has 14 residues. Germline V gene data show CDR1 as MNHEY and CDR2 as SMNVEV (reference sequence). The CDR3 bases are TGTGCCAGCAGTCCCCCAGGGGGCACTCAGCCCCAGCATTTT. Translating it yields CASSPPGGTQPQHF.

The chain links TRBV7-6 to TRBJ1-1; 10 nucleotides agree with TRBD1. After removal of 2 bases from V and 2 bases from J, the junction contained 8 bases not matched to a gene. The germline V gene has CDR1 SGHVS and CDR2 FNYEAQ. The CDR3 is 17 residues long. DNA for the CDR3: TGTGCCAGCAGCTTAAGGACAGGGGGATTTAGCAACACTGAAGCTTTCTTT. It yields the protein CASSLRTGGFSNTEAFF.

The chain is built from TRBV30 and TRBJ2-2, with 12 bases matching TRBD2. This CDR3 contains 17 residues. Germline CDR1 and CDR2: GTSNPN and SVGIG (reference sequence). The ends lost 3 bases at V and 7 bases at J; junction bases unmatched: 12. In DNA form, the CDR3 reads TGTGCCTGGAGGTTCGTTCCTAGCGGGAGGGCCAGCGGGGAGCTGTTTTTT. Translation gives CAWRFVPSGRASGELFF.

The rearrangement uses TRBV5-4 and TRBJ2-3; D is perhaps TRBD2 (5 bases). This CDR3 contains 16 residues. Germline CDR1 reads SGHNT; CDR2 reads YYREEE (reference sequence). V lost 2 bases, J lost 0 bases, and 13 bases lay in between. This CDR3 is CASSLGRAPSTDTQYF. CDR3 in DNA: TGTGCCAGCAGCTTAGGGCGGGCGCCTAGCACAGATACGCAGTATTTT.

The genes are TRBV4-1 and TRBJ2-5; 8 bases match TRBD2. CDR1 and CDR2 from the germline V gene are MGHRA and YSYEKL. The CDR3 is 16 amino acids. Trimming cost V 1 base and J 5 bases; bases outside gene matches: 9. CDR3 DNA sequence: TGCGCCAGCAGCCAAGTTCGAGCGGGCGGGGGGGAGACCCAGTACTTC. Translating it yields CASSQVRAGGGETQYF.

The rearrangement joins TRBV27 to TRBJ1-4; the D is unclear. The CDR3 spans 14 residues. Looked up from germline, CDR1 is MNHEY and CDR2 is SMNVEV (reference sequence). V shed 4 bases and J shed 8 bases, with 14 bases lying between them. CDR3 region: CASSSVGSREKLFF. The CDR3 bases are TGTGCCAGCAGTTCAGTAGGGTCTCGGGAAAAACTGTTTTTT.

The gene calls are TRBV19 and TRBJ1-1; tentative D call: TRBD1 (6 bases). The V end was cut by 7 bases, the J end by 1 base, with 13 bases between. This CDR3 is 14 amino acids long. Looked up from germline, CDR1 is LNHDA and CDR2 is SQIVND (reference sequence). This CDR3 is CASIPGGRNTEAFF. CDR3 sequence (DNA): TGTGCCAGTATCCCTGGGGGCAGGAACACTGAAGCTTTCTTT.

The chain joins TRBV5-6 to TRBJ2-1; 8 nucleotides align to TRBD2. V was pared by 3 bases and J by 4 bases, with 6 bases of the junction left unmatched. CDR1 SGHDT and CDR2 YYEEEE come from the germline V gene. The CDR3 extends over 15 amino acids. CDR3 loop: CASSWRTGGYNEQFF. CDR3 nucleotides: TGTGCCAGCAGCTGGAGAACGGGAGGGTACAATGAGCAGTTCTTC.

A single count supports this clone. The chain combines TRBV11-3 with TRBJ2-2, with TRBD2 as a possible D gene (6 bases). The length of the CDR3 is 17 residues. The V gene lost 5 bases and the J gene lost 2 bases, with 18 bases spanning the gap. Germline V lookup: CDR1 SGHNT, CDR2 YENEEA. Here the CDR3 DNA reads TGTGCCAGCAGCAAATCACGGGACTTTGTTAACACCGGGGAGCTGTTTTTT. Amino acid sequence: CASSKSRDFVNTGELFF.